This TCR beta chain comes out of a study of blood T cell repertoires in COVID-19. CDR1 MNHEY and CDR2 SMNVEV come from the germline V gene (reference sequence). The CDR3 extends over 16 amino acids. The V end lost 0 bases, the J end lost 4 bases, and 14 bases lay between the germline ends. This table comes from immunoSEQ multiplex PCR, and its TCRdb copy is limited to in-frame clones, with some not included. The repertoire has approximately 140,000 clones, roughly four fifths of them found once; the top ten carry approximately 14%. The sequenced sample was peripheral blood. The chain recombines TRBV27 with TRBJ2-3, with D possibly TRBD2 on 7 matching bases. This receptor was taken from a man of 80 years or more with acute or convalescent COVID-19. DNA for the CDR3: TGTGCCAGCAGTTTATCTGGACTCGGGGGGCCAGATACGCAGTATTTT. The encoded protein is CASSLSGLGGPDTQYF.